This passage covers 3 T cell receptor beta chains from one sample sequenced in a study of regulatory T cells in long-lasting Graves disease. Time point meaning: newly diagnosed GD, antithyroid drugs for less than 3 months. Construction of the TCR library relied on RNA isolated from PBMCs. Arm-PCR with iRepertoire HTBI primers amplified the CDR3 regions for these TCR beta libraries. A single record per CDR3 protein comes from TCRdb applying MiXCR to the multiplex PCR reads. The repertoire holds a few hundred thousand distinct CDR3 sequences, with over 14% as singletons. The same specimen was also included in a second study, on T cells in Graves' hyperthyroidism and ophthalmopathy.

Material: peripheral blood mononuclear cells (PBMCs), obtained at new diagnosis, from a patient treated with antithyroid drugs. The origin of the receptors is a middle-aged woman with Graves disease.

This clonotype came up a few times. The rearrangement links TRBV28 to TRBJ2-1; tentative D call: TRBD2 (6 bases). Germline CDR1 and CDR2: MDHEN and SYDVKM. Trimming left V 5 bases short and J 9 bases short, with 11 bases between. The CDR3 loop spans 12 amino acids. The CDR3 sequence is CASSRTSTEQFF. CDR3 coding DNA: TGTGCCAGCAGTCGTACTAGCACTGAGCAGTTCTTC.

In its sample, this clonotype was seen a few times. In DNA form, the CDR3 reads TGCAGTGCTAGCGGGGTTAGGTACAATGAGCAGTTCTTC. Translation: CSASGVRYNEQFF. The chain links TRBV20-1 to TRBJ2-1; D perhaps matches TRBD2 (5 bases). CDR3 length: 13 amino acids. V was trimmed by 3 bases and J by 4 bases, leaving 10 bases between them. The germline CDR1 and CDR2 sequences are DFQATT and SNEGSKA (reference sequence).

Ten or more counts support this clonotype. V is TRBV6-1 and J is TRBJ2-5, with unresolved D. Trimming took 6 bases from V and 0 from J, leaving 11 bases between them. This CDR3 is built from 14 residues. The germline gives CDR1 MNHNS, CDR2 SASEGT. The DNA of the CDR3 is TGTGCCAGCAGCGGCGACGAGTACCAAGAGACCCAGTACTTC. This codes for CASSGDEYQETQYF.